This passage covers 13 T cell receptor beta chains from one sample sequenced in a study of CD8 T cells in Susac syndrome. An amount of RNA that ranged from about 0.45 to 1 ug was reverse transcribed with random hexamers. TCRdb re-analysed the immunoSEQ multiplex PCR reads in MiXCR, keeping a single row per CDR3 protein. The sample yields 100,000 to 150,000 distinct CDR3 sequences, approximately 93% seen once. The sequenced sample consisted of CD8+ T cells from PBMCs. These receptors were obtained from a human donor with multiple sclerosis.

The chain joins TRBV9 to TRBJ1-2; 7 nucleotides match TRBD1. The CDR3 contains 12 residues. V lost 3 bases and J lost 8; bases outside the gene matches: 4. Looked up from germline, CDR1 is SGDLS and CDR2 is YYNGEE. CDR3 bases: TGTGCCAGCAGCGCAGGGGGAGGAGGCTACACCTTC. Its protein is CASSAGGGGYTF.

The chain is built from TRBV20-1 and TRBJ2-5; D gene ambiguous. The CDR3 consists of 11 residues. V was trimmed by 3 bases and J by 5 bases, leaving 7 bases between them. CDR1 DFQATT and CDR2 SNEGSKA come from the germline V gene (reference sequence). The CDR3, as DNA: TGCAGTGCTAGTTACGCGGAGACCCAGTACTTC. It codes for CSASYAETQYF.

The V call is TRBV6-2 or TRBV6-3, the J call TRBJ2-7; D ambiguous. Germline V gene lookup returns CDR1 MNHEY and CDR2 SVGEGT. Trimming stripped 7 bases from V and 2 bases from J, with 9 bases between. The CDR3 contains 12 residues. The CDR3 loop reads CASTSVTYEQYF. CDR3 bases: TGTGCCAGCACCTCTGTTACCTACGAGCAGTACTTC.

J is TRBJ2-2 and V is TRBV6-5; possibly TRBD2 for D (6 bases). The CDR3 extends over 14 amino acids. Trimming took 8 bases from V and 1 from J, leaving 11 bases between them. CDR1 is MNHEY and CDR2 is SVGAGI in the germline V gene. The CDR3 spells CASQTGVNTGELFF. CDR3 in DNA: TGTGCCAGCCAAACGGGAGTGAACACCGGGGAGCTGTTTTTT.

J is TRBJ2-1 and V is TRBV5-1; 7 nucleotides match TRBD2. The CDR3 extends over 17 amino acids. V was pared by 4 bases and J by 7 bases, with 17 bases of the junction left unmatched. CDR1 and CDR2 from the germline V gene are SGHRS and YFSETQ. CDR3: CASSTNSDPSGRNEQFF. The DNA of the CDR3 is TGCGCCAGCAGCACTAATTCCGACCCGTCCGGGAGGAATGAGCAGTTCTTC.

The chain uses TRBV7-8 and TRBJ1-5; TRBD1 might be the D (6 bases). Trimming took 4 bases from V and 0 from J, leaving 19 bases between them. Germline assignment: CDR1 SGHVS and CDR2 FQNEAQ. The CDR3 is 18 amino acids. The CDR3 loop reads CASSSHETGLYSNQPQHF. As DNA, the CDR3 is TGTGCCAGCAGCTCGCACGAAACAGGGCTGTATAGCAATCAGCCCCAGCATTTT.

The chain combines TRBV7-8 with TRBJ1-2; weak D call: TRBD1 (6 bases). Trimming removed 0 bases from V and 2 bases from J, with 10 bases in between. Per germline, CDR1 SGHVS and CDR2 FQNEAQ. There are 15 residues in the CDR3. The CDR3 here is CASSLAETGNYGYTF. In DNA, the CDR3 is TGTGCCAGCAGCTTAGCCGAGACAGGAAACTATGGCTACACCTTC.

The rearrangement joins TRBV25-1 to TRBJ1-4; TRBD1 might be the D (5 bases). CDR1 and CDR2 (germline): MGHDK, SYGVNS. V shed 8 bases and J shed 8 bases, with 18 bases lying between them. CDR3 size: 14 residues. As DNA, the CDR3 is TGTGCCAGCCCCAGCGTTTGGGGCCCGGAAAAACTGTTTTTT. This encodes CASPSVWGPEKLFF.

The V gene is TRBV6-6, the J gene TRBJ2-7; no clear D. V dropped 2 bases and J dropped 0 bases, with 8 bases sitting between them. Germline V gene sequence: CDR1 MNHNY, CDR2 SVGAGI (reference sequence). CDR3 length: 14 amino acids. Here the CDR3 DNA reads TGTGCCAGCAGTTACATAAGGGACTCCTACGAGCAGTACTTC. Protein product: CASSYIRDSYEQYF.

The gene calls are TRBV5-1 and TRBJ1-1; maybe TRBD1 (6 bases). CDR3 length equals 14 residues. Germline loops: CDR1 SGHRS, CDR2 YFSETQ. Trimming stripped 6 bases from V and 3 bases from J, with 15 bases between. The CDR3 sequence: CASIRDTEYTEAFF. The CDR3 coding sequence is TGCGCCAGCATACGGGACACCGAGTACACTGAAGCTTTCTTT.

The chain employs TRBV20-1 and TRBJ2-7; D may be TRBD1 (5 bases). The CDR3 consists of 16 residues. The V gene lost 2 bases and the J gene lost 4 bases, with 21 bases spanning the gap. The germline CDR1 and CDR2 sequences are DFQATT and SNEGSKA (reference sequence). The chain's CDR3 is CSARIDRSLRAYEQYV. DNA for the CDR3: TGCAGTGCTAGAATCGACAGAAGCTTACGGGCGTACGAGCAGTACGTC.

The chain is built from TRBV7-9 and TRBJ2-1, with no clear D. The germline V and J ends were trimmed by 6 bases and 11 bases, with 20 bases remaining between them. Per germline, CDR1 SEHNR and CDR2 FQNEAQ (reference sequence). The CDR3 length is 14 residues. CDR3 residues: CASSFSRVNRKQFF. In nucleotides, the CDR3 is TGTGCCAGCAGTTTTAGTAGGGTTAATCGGAAGCAGTTCTTC.

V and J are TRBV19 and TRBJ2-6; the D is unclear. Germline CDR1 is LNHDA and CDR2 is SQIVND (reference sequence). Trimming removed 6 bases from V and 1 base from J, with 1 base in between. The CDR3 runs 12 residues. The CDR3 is CASRSGANVLTF. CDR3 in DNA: TGTGCCAGTAGGTCTGGGGCCAACGTCCTGACTTTC.